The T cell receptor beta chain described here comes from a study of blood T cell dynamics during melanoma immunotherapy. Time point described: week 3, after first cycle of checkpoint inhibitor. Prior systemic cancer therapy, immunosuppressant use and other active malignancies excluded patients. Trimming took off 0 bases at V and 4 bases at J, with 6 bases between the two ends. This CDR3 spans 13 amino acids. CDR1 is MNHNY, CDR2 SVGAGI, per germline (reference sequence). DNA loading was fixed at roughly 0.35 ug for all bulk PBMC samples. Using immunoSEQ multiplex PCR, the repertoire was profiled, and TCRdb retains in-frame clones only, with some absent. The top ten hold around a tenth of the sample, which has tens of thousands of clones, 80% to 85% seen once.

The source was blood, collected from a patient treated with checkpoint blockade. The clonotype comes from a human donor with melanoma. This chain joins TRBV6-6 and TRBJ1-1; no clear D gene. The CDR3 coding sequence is TGTGCCAGCAGTTACTCCAGGACCACTGAAGCTTTCTTT. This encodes CASSYSRTTEAFF.